This TCR beta chain derives from a study of cytomegalovirus exposure and HLA in healthy donors. Germline assignment: CDR1 MGHDK and CDR2 SYGVNS. V lost 7 bases and J 5 bases, leaving 15 bases between the germline ends. The CDR3 covers 13 residues. The PCR made use of 60 Vbeta and 13 Jbeta primers. Here immunoSEQ multiplex PCR was the method, and the copy in TCRdb shows in-frame clones only, minus some. The sample holds some 200,000 clones; roughly 73% are singletons and the top ten take about 3.1%. The receptor was isolated from a female donor in good health and CMV-seronegative. The sequencing sample was made of PBMCs. The chain joins TRBV25-1 to TRBJ2-7, with D possibly being TRBD2 (5 bases). CDR3 nucleotide sequence: TGTGCCAGCATGGTGAGGGTTGGCGACGAGCAGTACTTC. This encodes CASMVRVGDEQYF.